The rows below give T cell receptor beta chains drawn from one sample of a study of blood T cell repertoires in COVID-19. Repertoires were generated with immunoSEQ multiplex PCR, while TCRdb's copy carries only in-frame clones and drops some. The table has roughly 200,000 clones, roughly 88% seen once. Sequenced material: peripheral blood. These receptors all stem from a man aged 50-60 years with COVID-19, enrolled during active disease. CDR3s include the opening cysteine and the closing phenylalanine or tryptophan. A D gene is named only where the DNA matches it firmly. Rows may omit the clone size; those that give it use once, few, many or a size class.

v_call	clone_size	j_call	d_call	cdr3_aa	cdr3_nt
TRBV24-1	NA	TRBJ2-3	TRBD2	CATSASGSRTDTQYF	TGTGCCACCAGCGCAAGCGGGAGTCGCACTGATACGCAGTATTTT
TRBV12-5	NA	TRBJ2-2	TRBD1	CATRTGGTGELFF	TGTGCTACCAGAACAGGGGGCACCGGGGAGCTGTTTTTT
TRBV3-1/TRBV3-2	NA	TRBJ2-7	NA	CASSQVGHSYEQYF	TGTGCCAGCAGCCAAGTGGGACACTCCTACGAGCAGTACTTC
TRBV5-6	NA	TRBJ2-7	TRBD1	CASSLAGTGANEQYF	TGTGCCAGCAGCTTGGCCGGGACAGGGGCAAACGAGCAGTACTTC
TRBV7-2	NA	TRBJ1-5	NA	CASSSVTGNQPQHF	TGTGCCAGCAGCTCGGTTACGGGCAATCAGCCCCAGCATTTT
TRBV7-9	NA	TRBJ1-1	TRBD1	CASSDRDSREAFF	TGTGCCAGCAGCGACCGGGACAGCCGTGAAGCTTTCTTT
TRBV6-5	NA	TRBJ2-5	NA	CASSRNRELGETQYF	TGTGCCAGCAGTAGGAATCGGGAGCTGGGAGAGACCCAGTACTTC
TRBV3-1/TRBV3-2	NA	TRBJ2-2	NA	CASSQAEGGVVFF	TGTGCCAGCAGCCAAGCGGAAGGGGGGGTGGTGTTTTTT
TRBV5-4	NA	TRBJ1-4	TRBD1	CASSLSDRGMEKLFF	TGTGCCAGCAGCTTATCGGACAGGGGGATGGAAAAACTGTTTTTT
TRBV24-1	once	TRBJ1-2	TRBD1	CATSGQGHGYTF	TGTGCCACCTCGGGACAGGGGCATGGCTACACCTTC
TRBV6-4	once	TRBJ1-5	TRBD1	CATRTGGDQPQHF	TGTGCCACAAGGACAGGCGGTGATCAGCCCCAGCATTTT
TRBV28	NA	TRBJ2-3	NA	CASSWQGINTDTQYF	TGTGCCAGCAGTTGGCAGGGTATAAACACAGATACGCAGTATTTT
TRBV30	once	TRBJ1-5	NA	CAWSAGLDQPQHF	TGTGCCTGGAGTGCCGGGTTGGATCAGCCCCAGCATTTT
TRBV24-1	NA	TRBJ2-2	TRBD1	CATSYTGGTGELFF	TGTGCCACCAGTTATACAGGGGGAACCGGGGAGCTGTTTTTT
TRBV30	NA	TRBJ1-6	TRBD1	CAWTGTGDSGSGSPLHF	TGTGCCTGGACCGGGACAGGGGACTCGGGGAGTGGTTCACCCCTCCACTTT
TRBV9	NA	TRBJ1-2	NA	CASSVGQGGGYTF	TGTGCCAGCAGCGTAGGGCAGGGTGGTGGCTACACCTTC
TRBV6-5	NA	TRBJ2-7	NA	CASSHAGTVRWQYF	TGTGCCAGCAGTCACGCCGGGACTGTACGTTGGCAGTACTTC
TRBV2	NA	TRBJ2-5	NA	CASSLQGGETQYF	TGTGCCAGCAGCTTACAGGGCGGTGAGACCCAGTACTTC
TRBV18	NA	TRBJ2-2	NA	CASSLVGGELFF	TGTGCCAGCTCTCTAGTTGGCGGGGAGCTGTTTTTT
TRBV7-3	NA	TRBJ2-2	TRBD1	CASSSDRAGELFF	TGTGCCAGCAGCTCAGACAGGGCCGGGGAGCTGTTTTTT
TRBV9	NA	TRBJ2-3	TRBD1	CASSSTGGSTDTQYF	TGTGCCAGCAGCAGTACAGGGGGGAGCACAGATACGCAGTATTTT
TRBV9	few	TRBJ1-5	TRBD1	CASSVTGENNQPQHF	TGTGCCAGCAGCGTAACAGGGGAGAACAATCAGCCCCAGCATTTT
TRBV28	NA	TRBJ1-5	NA	CATITGGNQPQHF	TGTGCCACCATAACGGGGGGCAATCAGCCCCAGCATTTT
TRBV4-3	NA	TRBJ2-7	TRBD1	CASSPGQGAGYEQYF	TGCGCCAGCAGCCCTGGACAGGGTGCGGGATACGAGCAGTACTTC
TRBV11-2	NA	TRBJ2-7	NA	CASRPEGTRVYEQYF	TGTGCCAGCAGACCAGAGGGTACTAGAGTCTACGAGCAGTACTTC
TRBV5-4	NA	TRBJ1-3	NA	CASSFTGTGNTIYF	TGTGCCAGCAGCTTTACGGGTACTGGAAACACCATATATTTT
TRBV5-6	NA	TRBJ1-2	TRBD1	CASSLAVGDRVYGYTF	TGTGCCAGCAGCTTGGCCGTCGGGGACAGGGTCTATGGCTACACCTTC
TRBV5-1	NA	TRBJ2-1	TRBD2	CASSFGLAGRNEQFF	TGCGCCAGCAGCTTCGGACTAGCGGGGCGAAATGAGCAGTTCTTC
TRBV5-1	once	TRBJ2-1	TRBD1	CASSSKTGMGNEQFF	TGCGCCAGCAGCTCAAAGACAGGGATGGGGAATGAGCAGTTCTTC
TRBV6-5	NA	TRBJ1-3	TRBD1	CASSQTGAGNTIYF	TGTGCCAGCAGTCAGACAGGGGCTGGAAACACCATATATTTT
TRBV2	NA	TRBJ1-4	NA	CASSEKGYRESEKLFF	TGTGCCAGCAGCGAAAAGGGGTACAGAGAAAGTGAAAAACTGTTTTTT
TRBV15	NA	TRBJ2-3	TRBD2	CATSPPTRTSGGDTQYF	TGTGCCACCAGCCCGCCCACGCGGACTAGCGGGGGAGATACGCAGTATTTT
TRBV11-1	NA	TRBJ2-3	TRBD2	CASGFGLAGGTDTQYF	TGTGCCAGCGGCTTCGGCCTAGCGGGAGGCACAGATACGCAGTATTTT
TRBV16	NA	TRBJ2-1	NA	CASRRQAGDYNEQFF	TGTGCCAGCAGACGACAGGCCGGGGATTACAATGAGCAGTTCTTC
TRBV6-2/TRBV6-3	once	TRBJ2-7	TRBD1	CASSVQGYEQYF	TGTGCCAGCAGCGTACAGGGGTACGAGCAGTACTTC
TRBV7-3	NA	TRBJ2-7	TRBD2	CASSPSGGYEQYF	TGTGCCAGCAGCCCTAGCGGCGGCTACGAGCAGTACTTC
TRBV6-2/TRBV6-3	NA	TRBJ2-2	NA	CASSYINTGELFF	TGTGCCAGCAGTTACATAAACACCGGGGAGCTGTTTTTT
TRBV7-3	NA	TRBJ2-2	TRBD1	CASSLSTGVDTGELFF	TGTGCCAGCAGCTTAAGTACAGGGGTGGACACCGGGGAGCTGTTTTTT
TRBV6-5	NA	TRBJ2-3	TRBD1	CASTATGGRDTQYF	TGTGCCAGCACCGCGACAGGGGGTAGAGATACGCAGTATTTT
TRBV14	NA	TRBJ1-1	NA	CASSPGSGTPRYTEAFF	TGTGCCAGCAGCCCGGGGTCGGGGACACCGCGTTACACTGAAGCTTTCTTT
TRBV9	once	TRBJ2-7	TRBD2	CASSVGEAGRYEQYF	TGTGCCAGCAGCGTGGGTGAAGCGGGAAGGTACGAGCAGTACTTC
TRBV9	once	TRBJ2-3	TRBD1	CASSSTPTGGDTQYF	TGTGCCAGCTCATCGACGCCGACAGGGGGAGATACGCAGTATTTT
TRBV12-3/TRBV12-4	few	TRBJ2-5	TRBD2	CASTVGGEGTQYF	TGTGCCAGCACCGTGGGGGGGGAGGGGACCCAGTACTTC
TRBV29-1	NA	TRBJ2-1	TRBD2	CSGGTSGSDEQFF	TGCAGCGGCGGGACTAGCGGGAGCGATGAGCAGTTCTTC
TRBV19	few	TRBJ1-5	TRBD1	CASRTEPGQSSNQPQHF	TGTGCCAGTAGAACTGAACCGGGACAGAGTAGCAATCAGCCCCAGCATTTT
TRBV7-3	NA	TRBJ2-5	NA	CASSFLNFRANYQETQYF	TGTGCCAGCAGCTTCCTTAATTTCAGGGCGAACTACCAAGAGACCCAGTACTTC
TRBV9	NA	TRBJ2-1	TRBD2	CASSWDSGGVAYNEQFF	TGTGCCAGCAGTTGGGATAGCGGGGGGGTGGCCTACAATGAGCAGTTCTTC
TRBV19	NA	TRBJ2-7	NA	CASSIDGPSGVYEQYF	TGTGCCAGTAGTATAGATGGACCCTCGGGGGTCTACGAGCAGTACTTC
TRBV7-3	NA	TRBJ2-1	TRBD2	CASSLKAGVYNEQFF	TGTGCCAGCAGCTTAAAGGCGGGAGTTTACAATGAGCAGTTCTTC
TRBV19	NA	TRBJ2-6	NA	CASSIRGYGANVLTF	TGTGCCAGTAGTATTAGAGGCTATGGGGCCAACGTCCTGACTTTC
TRBV3-1/TRBV3-2	NA	TRBJ1-1	NA	CASSQTQGNTEAFF	TGTGCCAGCAGCCAAACACAGGGTAACACTGAAGCTTTCTTT
TRBV2	NA	TRBJ2-5	NA	CASSEQGQTQYF	TGTGCCAGCAGTGAACAGGGGCAGACCCAGTACTTC
TRBV24-1	NA	TRBJ2-3	NA	CATSDRPGRSGVLDTQYF	TGTGCCACCAGTGACCGCCCAGGACGTAGCGGTGTGTTGGATACGCAGTATTTT
TRBV7-9	NA	TRBJ2-3	TRBD2	CASSPTSAQFADTQYF	TGTGCCAGCAGCCCAACTAGCGCCCAATTTGCAGATACGCAGTATTTT
TRBV5-1	NA	TRBJ2-7	TRBD1	CASSLTAGTVSYEQYF	TGCGCCAGCAGCTTAACGGCCGGGACAGTCTCCTACGAGCAGTACTTC
TRBV27	NA	TRBJ1-6	NA	CASSLAQGYNSPLHF	TGTGCCAGCAGTTTGGCGCAGGGCTATAATTCACCCCTCCACTTT